The source of this T cell receptor (beta chain) is a study of read filtering for tumor transcriptome and immune sequencing. This clonotype was counted at least ten times. V was shortened by 3 bases and J by 6 bases, with 9 bases between the two germline ends. Germline CDR1 and CDR2: LGHDT and YNNKEL (reference sequence). This CDR3 is 13 amino acids long. The library was built from 400 ng RNA with molecular barcoded adaptors for alpha/delta and beta/gamma chains. TCRdb independently ran MiXCR on the reads; one entry per CDR3 protein. The table records approximately 90,000 distinct CDR3 sequences, around a fifth of them present only once.

Source material: a population of CD138-negative cells sorted from bone marrow. The sequence was obtained from a donor aged 40 or older with multiple myeloma. V usage is TRBV3-1 and J usage is TRBJ1-5; D unclear. The CDR3 protein is CASSQGSGQPQHF. The CDR3, as DNA: TGTGCCAGCAGCCAGGGATCAGGTCAGCCCCAGCATTTT.